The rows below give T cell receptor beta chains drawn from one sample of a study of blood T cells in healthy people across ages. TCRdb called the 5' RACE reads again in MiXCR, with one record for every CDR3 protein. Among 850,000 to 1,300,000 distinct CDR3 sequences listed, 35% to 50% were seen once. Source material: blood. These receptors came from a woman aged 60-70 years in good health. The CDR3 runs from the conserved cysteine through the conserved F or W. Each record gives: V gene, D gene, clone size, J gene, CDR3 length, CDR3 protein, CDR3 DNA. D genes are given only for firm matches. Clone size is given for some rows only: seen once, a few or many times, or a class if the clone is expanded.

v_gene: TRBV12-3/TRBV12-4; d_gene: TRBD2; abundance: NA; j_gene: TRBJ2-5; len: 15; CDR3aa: CASSSGGEAGETQYF; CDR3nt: TGTGCCAGCAGTTCGGGAGGGGAAGCCGGGGAGACCCAGTACTTC
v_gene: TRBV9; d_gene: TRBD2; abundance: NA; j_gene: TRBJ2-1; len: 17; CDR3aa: CASTGLAGEGGYNEQFF; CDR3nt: TGTGCCAGCACCGGGCTAGCGGGAGAGGGGGGCTACAATGAGCAGTTCTTC
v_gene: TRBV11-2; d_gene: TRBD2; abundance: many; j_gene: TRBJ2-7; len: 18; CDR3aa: CASSKQLQRTSGSYEQYF; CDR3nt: TGTGCCAGCAGCAAACAATTACAGCGGACTAGCGGCTCCTACGAGCAGTACTTC
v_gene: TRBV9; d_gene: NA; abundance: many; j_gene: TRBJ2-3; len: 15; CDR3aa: CASSVRGDSTDTQYF; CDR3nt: TGTGCCAGCAGCGTCAGGGGGGACAGCACAGATACGCAGTATTTT
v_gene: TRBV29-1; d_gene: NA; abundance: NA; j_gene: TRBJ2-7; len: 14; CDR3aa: CSVGLVGGTGEQYF; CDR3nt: TGCAGCGTTGGCTTGGTGGGGGGAACCGGGGAGCAGTACTTC
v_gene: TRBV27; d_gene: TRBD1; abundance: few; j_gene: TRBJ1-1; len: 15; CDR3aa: CASSLTGTGNTEAFF; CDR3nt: TGTGCCAGCAGTTTAACCGGGACAGGGAACACTGAAGCTTTCTTT
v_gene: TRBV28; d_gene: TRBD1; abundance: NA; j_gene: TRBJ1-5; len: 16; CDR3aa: CASIELGTGRPQPQHF; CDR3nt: TGTGCCAGCATTGAATTAGGGACAGGGAGACCTCAGCCCCAGCATTTT
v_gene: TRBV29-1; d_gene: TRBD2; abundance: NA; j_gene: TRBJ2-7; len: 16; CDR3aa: CSVLGPTSGSVNEQYF; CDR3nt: TGCAGCGTTTTGGGCCCCACTAGCGGGAGTGTTAATGAGCAGTACTTC
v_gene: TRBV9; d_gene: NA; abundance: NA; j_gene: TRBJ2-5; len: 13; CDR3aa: CASSFGQTETQYF; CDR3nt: TGTGCCAGCAGCTTCGGACAGACAGAGACCCAGTACTTC
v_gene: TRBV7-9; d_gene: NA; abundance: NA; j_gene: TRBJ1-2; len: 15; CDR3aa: CASSLVVIPENGYTF; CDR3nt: TGTGCCAGCAGCTTAGTAGTAATTCCAGAGAATGGCTACACCTTC
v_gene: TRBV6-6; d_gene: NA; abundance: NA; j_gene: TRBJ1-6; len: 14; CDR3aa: CASRMDSGGSPLHF; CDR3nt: TGTGCCAGCAGAATGGACAGCGGGGGTTCACCCCTCCACTTT
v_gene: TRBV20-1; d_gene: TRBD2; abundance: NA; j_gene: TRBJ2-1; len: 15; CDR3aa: CSARGSSSGHNEQFF; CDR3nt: TGCAGTGCTAGAGGATCCTCTAGCGGCCACAATGAGCAGTTCTTC
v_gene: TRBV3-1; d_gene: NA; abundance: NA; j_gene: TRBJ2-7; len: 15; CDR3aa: CASSQGGSGSYEQYF; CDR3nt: TGTGCCAGCAGCCAGGGGGGTAGCGGTTCCTACGAGCAGTACTTC
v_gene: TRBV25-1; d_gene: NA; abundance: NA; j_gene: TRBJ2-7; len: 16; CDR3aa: CASSDHTGRGFDEQYF; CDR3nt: TGTGCCAGCAGTGATCACACAGGGCGCGGCTTTGACGAGCAGTACTTC
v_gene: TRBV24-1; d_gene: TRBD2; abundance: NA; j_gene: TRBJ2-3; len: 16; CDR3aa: CATSAKSGGKRGTQYF; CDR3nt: TGTGCCACCAGTGCCAAGTCGGGGGGGAAGCGGGGTACGCAGTATTTT
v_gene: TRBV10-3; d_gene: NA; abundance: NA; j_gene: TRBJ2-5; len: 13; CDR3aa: CAISVREQETQYF; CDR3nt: TGTGCCATCAGTGTTCGGGAACAAGAGACCCAGTACTTC
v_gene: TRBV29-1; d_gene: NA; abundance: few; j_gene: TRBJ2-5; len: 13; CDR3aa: CSAKGGIGETQYF; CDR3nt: TGCAGCGCTAAAGGGGGGATCGGTGAGACCCAGTACTTC